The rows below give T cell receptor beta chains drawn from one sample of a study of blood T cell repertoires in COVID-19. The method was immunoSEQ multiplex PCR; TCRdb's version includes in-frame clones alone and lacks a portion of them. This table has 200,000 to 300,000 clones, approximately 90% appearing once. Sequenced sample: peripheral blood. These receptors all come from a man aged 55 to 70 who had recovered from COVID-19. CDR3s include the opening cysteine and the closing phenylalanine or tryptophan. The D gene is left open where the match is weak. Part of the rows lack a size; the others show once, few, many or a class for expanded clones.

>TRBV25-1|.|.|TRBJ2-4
TGTGCCAGCAAACGACAGGACATTCAGTACTTC
CASKRQDIQYF
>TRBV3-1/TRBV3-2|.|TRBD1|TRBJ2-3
TGTGCCAGCAGTCAACAGGGGTCAGCTAGCACAGATACGCAGTATTTT
CASSQQGSASTDTQYF
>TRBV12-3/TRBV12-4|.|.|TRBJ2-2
TGTGCCAGCAGTTTATCATACACCGGGGAGCTGTTTTTT
CASSLSYTGELFF
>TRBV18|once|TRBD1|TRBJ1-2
TGTGCCAGCTCACTCGGGACAGGGGACTATGGCTACACCTTC
CASSLGTGDYGYTF
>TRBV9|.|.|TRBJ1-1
TGTGCCAGCACCCCGGACAGTAGGAACACTGAAGCTTTCTTT
CASTPDSRNTEAFF
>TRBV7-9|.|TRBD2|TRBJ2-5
TGTGCCAGCATCGCGACTAGCGGGGGGGCCGGGACCCAGTACTTC
CASIATSGGAGTQYF
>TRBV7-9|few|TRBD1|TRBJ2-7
TGTGCCAGCAGCCGGGACAGGGAGCCCTCCGAGCAGTACTTC
CASSRDREPSEQYF
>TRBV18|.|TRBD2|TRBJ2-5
TGTGCCAGCTCACCACTCGGCTCGGCCCTGGGGAGGGGAGAGACCCAGTACTTC
CASSPLGSALGRGETQYF
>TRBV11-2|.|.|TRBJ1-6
TGTGCCAGCAGCTTAGACCGGGAATTCTATAATTCACCCCTCCACTTT
CASSLDREFYNSPLHF
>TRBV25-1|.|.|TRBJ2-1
TGTGCCAGCAGGGACCAGGGCAGATACAATGAGCAGTTCTTC
CASRDQGRYNEQFF
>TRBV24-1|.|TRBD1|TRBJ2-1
TGTGCCACCAGTGGCTCCTGGGGCGGGACAGGGATAGACAATGAGCAGTTCTTC
CATSGSWGGTGIDNEQFF
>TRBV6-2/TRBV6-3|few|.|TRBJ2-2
TGTGCCAGCAGTTTTTCGGTGCGGGCCGGTGACACCGGGGAGCTGTTTTTT
CASSFSVRAGDTGELFF
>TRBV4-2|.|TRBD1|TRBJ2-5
TGTGCCAGCAGCCAAGATCTTTTTGTAGCAGGGGGCTTCGAGACCCAGTACTTC
CASSQDLFVAGGFETQYF
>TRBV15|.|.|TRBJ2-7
TGTGCCACCAGCACGCGGAATGGCGACGAGCAGTACTTC
CATSTRNGDEQYF
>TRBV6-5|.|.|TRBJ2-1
TGTGCCAGCGATGGACAACATGAGCAGTTCTTC
CASDGQHEQFF
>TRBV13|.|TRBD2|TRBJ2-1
TGTGCCAGCAGCCTAACGACTAGCCCACGCTCCCATGAGCAGTTCTTC
CASSLTTSPRSHEQFF
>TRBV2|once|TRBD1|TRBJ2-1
TGTGCCAGCGACAGGGGGAATGAGCAGTTCTTC
CASDRGNEQFF
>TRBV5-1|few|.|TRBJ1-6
TGCGCCAGCAGCATAAACAGAGAAAATAATTCACCCCTCCACTTT
CASSINRENNSPLHF
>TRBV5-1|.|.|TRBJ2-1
TGCGCCAGCAGCTCCACGACAGACAATGTGTATAGTGAGCAGTTCTTC
CASSSTTDNVYSEQFF
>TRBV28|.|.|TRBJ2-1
TGTGCCAGCAGTTTATCTATACGGGGTGAGCAGTTCTTC
CASSLSIRGEQFF
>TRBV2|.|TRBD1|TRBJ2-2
TGTGCCAGCAGATGGATTAAAGGACAGGGCCTCGCGGAGCTGTTTTTT
CASRWIKGQGLAELFF
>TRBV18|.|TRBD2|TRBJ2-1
TGTGCCAGCTCCCCTCGACTAGCGGGGGGGTATGAGCAGTTCTTC
CASSPRLAGGYEQFF
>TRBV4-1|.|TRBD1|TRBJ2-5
TGCGCCAGCAGCAAAGCCCCCGGGACAGGGGTGCAGACCCAGTACTTC
CASSKAPGTGVQTQYF
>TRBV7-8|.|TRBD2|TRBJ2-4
TGTGCCAGCAGCCGCCCCCCTAGCGGGGGGGCCCTAGCCAAAAACATTCAGTACTTC
CASSRPPSGGALAKNIQYF
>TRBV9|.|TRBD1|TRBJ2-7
TGTGCCAGCAGCGAACGACCCGGACAGGGCTGGTTCCAATACGAGCAGTACTTC
CASSERPGQGWFQYEQYF
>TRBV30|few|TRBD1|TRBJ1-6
TGTGCCTGGAGTGTACAGGGGAACTCACCCCTCCACTTT
CAWSVQGNSPLHF
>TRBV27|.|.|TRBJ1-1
TGTGCCAGCAGTTTCGCCGGGGAGGACACTGAAGCTTTCTTT
CASSFAGEDTEAFF
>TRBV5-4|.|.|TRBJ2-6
TGTGCCAGCAGCTTCCGCAGCTCTGGGGCCAACGTCCTGACTTTC
CASSFRSSGANVLTF
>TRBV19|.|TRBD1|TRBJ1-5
TGTGCCAGTAGTGTATCCGGGACAGGGAATCAGCCCCAGCATTTT
CASSVSGTGNQPQHF